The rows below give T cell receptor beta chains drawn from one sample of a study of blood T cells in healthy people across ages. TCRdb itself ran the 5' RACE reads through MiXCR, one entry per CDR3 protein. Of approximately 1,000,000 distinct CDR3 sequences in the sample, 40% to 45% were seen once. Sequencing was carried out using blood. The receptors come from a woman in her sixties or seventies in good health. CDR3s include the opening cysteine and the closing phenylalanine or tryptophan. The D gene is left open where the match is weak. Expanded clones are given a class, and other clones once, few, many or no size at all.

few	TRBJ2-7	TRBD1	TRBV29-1	TGCAGCGTTGAGGCCCCGGACAGGGGCTACGAGCAGTACTTC	CSVEAPDRGYEQYF
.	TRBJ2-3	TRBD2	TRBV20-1	TGCAGTGCTAGAGTCGGTAGCGGGATATCGACAGATACGCAGTATTTT	CSARVGSGISTDTQYF
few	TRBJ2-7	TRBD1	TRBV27	TGTGCCAGCAGTTTAGTTTTCGAGACAGGGGATTCCTACGAGCAGTACTTC	CASSLVFETGDSYEQYF
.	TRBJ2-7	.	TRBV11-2	TGTGCCAGCAGCTTAGATATGCAGTACGAGCAGTACTTC	CASSLDMQYEQYF
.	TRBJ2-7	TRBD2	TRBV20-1	TGCAGTGCTAGATCCCTAGCGGGACTCCACGAGCAGTACTTC	CSARSLAGLHEQYF
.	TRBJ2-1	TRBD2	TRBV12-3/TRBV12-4	TGTGCCAGCAGTTTAAGTGCCCTAGCGGGAGTGTCTAAGCAGTTCTTC	CASSLSALAGVSKQFF
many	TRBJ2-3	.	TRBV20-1	TGCAGTGCATCACTAGCAGATACGCAGTATTTT	CSASLADTQYF
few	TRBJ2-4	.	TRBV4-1	TGCGCCAGCAGCCGCGGCAGGGGTGGGGACATTCAGTACTTC	CASSRGRGGDIQYF
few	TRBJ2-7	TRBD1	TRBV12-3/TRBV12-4	TGTGCCAGCAGTCCCTGGGACAGGGGATACGAGCAGTACTTC	CASSPWDRGYEQYF
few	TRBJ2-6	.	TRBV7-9	TGTGCCAGCAGCCTACAACCGGGGAGAAAAGCTGGGGCCAACGTCCTGACTTTC	CASSLQPGRKAGANVLTF
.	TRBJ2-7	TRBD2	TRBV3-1	TGTGCCAGCAGCCTATTAGCGGGAGGTCCATCCTACGAGCAGTACTTC	CASSLLAGGPSYEQYF
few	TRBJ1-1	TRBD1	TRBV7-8	TGTGCCAGTGCGACAGGGGGGGCCTTTTACGCTTTCTTT	CASATGGAFYAFF
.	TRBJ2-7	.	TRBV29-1	TGCAGCGTTGAAGTGCCGGAATCCTACGAGCAGTACTTC	CSVEVPESYEQYF
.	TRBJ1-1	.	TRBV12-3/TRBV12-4	TGTGCCAGCAGTTTTCAACCCCCACAGACTGAAGCTTTCTTT	CASSFQPPQTEAFF
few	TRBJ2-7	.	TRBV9	TGTGCCAGCAGCGTAGCCGGGACGTCGGACGGCGGGCAGTACTTC	CASSVAGTSDGGQYF
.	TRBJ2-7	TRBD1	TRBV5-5	TGTGCCAGCAGCTTGGTTGTGACAGGGCCCTTGGAGCAGTACTTC	CASSLVVTGPLEQYF
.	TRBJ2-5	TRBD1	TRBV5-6	TGTGCCAGCAGCTCTAGACAGGGATCGTACCAAGAGACCCAGTACTTC	CASSSRQGSYQETQYF
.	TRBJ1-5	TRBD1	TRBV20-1	TGCAGTGAACCGGGAGACAGGGAAAGCAATCAGCCCCAGCATTTT	CSEPGDRESNQPQHF
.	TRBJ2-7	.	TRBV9	TGTGCCAGCAGCGTATCAGGGGAACCCTACGAGCAGTACTTC	CASSVSGEPYEQYF
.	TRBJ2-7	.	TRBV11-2	TGTGCCAGCAGCTTATTAACGAGCGAGCAGTACTTC	CASSLLTSEQYF
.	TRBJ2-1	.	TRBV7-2	TGTGCCAGCAGCTTAGCTGGGGGCAACAGTGAGCAGTTCTTC	CASSLAGGNSEQFF
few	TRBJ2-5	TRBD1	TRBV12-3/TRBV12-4	TGTGCCAGCAGTTTAAGGGGGCCCGGGGAGACCCAGTACTTC	CASSLRGPGETQYF
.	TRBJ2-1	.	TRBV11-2	TGTGCCAGCAGCTTCTACGGTCGGGGGAGCTCCTACAATGAGCAGTTCTTC	CASSFYGRGSSYNEQFF
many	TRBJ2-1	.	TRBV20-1	TGCAGTGCTAGAGATCACCGGGCTCCCTCCTACAATGAGCAGTTCTTC	CSARDHRAPSYNEQFF
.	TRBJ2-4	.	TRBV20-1	TGCAGTGCCCAGCCCACAGGGTACGGAAACATTCAGTACTTC	CSAQPTGYGNIQYF
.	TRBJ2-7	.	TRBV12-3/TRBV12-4	TGTGCCAGCAGTTTCCGTTCAGGTTCAAGGATTTCCGAGCAGTACTTC	CASSFRSGSRISEQYF
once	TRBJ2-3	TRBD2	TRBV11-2	TGTGCCAGCAGCTTCGGAGGGCGAGCGGGAAGAGATACGCAGTATTTT	CASSFGGRAGRDTQYF